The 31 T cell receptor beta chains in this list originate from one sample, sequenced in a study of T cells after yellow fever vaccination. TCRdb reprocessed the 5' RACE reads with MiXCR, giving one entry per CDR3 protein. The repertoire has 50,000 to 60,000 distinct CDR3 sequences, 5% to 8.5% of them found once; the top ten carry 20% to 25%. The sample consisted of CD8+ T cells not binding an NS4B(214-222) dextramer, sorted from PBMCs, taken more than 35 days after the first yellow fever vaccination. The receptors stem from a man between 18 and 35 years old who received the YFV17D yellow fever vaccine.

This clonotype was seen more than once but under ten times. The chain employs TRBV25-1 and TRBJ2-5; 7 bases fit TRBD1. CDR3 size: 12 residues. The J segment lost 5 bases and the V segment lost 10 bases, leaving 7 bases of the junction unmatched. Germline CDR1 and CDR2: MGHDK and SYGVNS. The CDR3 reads CATHRGWETQYF. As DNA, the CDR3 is TGTGCCACCCACAGGGGCTGGGAGACCCAGTACTTC.

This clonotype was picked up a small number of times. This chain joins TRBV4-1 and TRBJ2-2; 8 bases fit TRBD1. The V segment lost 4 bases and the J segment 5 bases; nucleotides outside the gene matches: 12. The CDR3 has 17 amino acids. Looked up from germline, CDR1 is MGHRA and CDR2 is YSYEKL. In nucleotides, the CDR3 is TGCGCCAGCAGCCGAGTCTTACGGACAGGGTCGACCGGGGAGCTGTTTTTT. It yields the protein CASSRVLRTGSTGELFF.

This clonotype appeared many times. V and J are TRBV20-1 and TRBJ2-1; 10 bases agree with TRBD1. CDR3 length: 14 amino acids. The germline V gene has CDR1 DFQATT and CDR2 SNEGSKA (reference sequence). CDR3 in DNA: TGCAGCTACGGGACAGGGGCCCTCTACAATGAGCAGTTCTTC. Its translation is CSYGTGALYNEQFF.

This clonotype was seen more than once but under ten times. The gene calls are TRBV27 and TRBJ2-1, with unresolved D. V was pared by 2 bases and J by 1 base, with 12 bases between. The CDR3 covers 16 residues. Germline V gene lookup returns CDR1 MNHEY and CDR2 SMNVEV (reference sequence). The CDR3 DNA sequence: TGTGCCAGCAGTTTAACCCCCGGGTTATCCTACAATGAGCAGTTCTTC. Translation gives CASSLTPGLSYNEQFF.

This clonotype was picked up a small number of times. CDR3 coding DNA: TGCGCCAGCAGCCAAGATTTCGGACTAGCGGGGGGCGAGCAGTTCTTC. Its translation is CASSQDFGLAGGEQFF. The chain recombines TRBV4-3 with TRBJ2-1; 14 nucleotides agree with TRBD2. CDR1 and CDR2 (germline): LGHNA, YSLEER. V was clipped by 0 bases and J by 10 bases; unmatched bases: 5. The CDR3 covers 16 residues.

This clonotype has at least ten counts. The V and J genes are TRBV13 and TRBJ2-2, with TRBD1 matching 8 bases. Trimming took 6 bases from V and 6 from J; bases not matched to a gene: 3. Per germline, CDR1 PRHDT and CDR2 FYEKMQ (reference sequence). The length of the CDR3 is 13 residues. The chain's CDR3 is CASRLTGAGELFF. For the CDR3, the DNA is TGTGCCAGCAGGCTGACAGGGGCCGGGGAGCTGTTTTTT. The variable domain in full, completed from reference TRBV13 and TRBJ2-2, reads AAGVIQSPRHLIKEKRETATLKCYPIPRHDTVYWYQQGPGQDPQFLISFYEKMQSDKGSIPDRFSAQQFSDYHSELNMSSLELGDSALYFCASRLTGAGELFFGEGSRLTVL.

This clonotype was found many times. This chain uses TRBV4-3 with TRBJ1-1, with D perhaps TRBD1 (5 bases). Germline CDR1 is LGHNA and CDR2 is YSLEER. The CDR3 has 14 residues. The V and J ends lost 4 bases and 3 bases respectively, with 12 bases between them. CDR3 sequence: CASSLRTHDTEAFF. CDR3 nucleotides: TGCGCCAGCAGCCTCAGGACACACGACACTGAAGCTTTCTTT.

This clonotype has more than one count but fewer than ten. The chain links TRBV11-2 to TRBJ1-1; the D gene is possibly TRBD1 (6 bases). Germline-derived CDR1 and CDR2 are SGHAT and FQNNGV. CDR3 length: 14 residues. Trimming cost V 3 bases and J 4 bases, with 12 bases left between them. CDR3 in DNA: TGTGCCAGCAGCTTTCAGGGGTTTGGCACTGAAGCTTTCTTT. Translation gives CASSFQGFGTEAFF.

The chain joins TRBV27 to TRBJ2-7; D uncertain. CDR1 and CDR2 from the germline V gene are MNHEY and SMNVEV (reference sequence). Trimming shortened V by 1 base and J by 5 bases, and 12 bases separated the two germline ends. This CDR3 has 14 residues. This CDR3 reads CASSLWSFANEQYF. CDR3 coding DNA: TGTGCCAGCAGTTTATGGTCTTTCGCGAACGAGCAGTACTTC.

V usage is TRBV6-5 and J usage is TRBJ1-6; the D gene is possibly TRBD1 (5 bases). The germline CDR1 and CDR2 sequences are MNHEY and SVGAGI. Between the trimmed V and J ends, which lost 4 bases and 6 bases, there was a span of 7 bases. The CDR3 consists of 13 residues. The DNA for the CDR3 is TGTGCCAGCAGTTGGGGGGTTAATTCACCCCTCCACTTT. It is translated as CASSWGVNSPLHF.

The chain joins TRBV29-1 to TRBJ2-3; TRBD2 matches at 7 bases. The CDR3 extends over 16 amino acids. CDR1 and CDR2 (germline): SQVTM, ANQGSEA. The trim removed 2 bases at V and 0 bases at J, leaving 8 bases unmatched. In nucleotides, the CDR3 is TGCAGCGTTGAATGGGCTTGCGGGGGTAGCACAGATACGCAGTATTTT. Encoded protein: CSVEWACGGSTDTQYF.

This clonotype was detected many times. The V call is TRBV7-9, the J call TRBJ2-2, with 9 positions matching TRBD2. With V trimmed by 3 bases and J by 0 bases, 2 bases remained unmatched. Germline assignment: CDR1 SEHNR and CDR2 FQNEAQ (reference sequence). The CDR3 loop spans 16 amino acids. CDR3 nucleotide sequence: TGTGCCAGCAGCTTCTTAGCGGGGGCGAACACCGGGGAGCTGTTTTTT. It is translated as CASSFLAGANTGELFF. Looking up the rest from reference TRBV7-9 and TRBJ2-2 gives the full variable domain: DTGVSQNPRHKITKRGQNVTFRCDPISEHNRLYWYRQTLGQGPEFLTYFQNEAQLEKSRLLSDRFSAERPKGSFSTLEIQRTEQGDSAMYLCASSFLAGANTGELFFGEGSRLTVL.

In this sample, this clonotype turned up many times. The CDR3 bases are TGCAGTGCTAGATTTGTAGGATACGGGGCCTACGAGCAGTACGTC. The encoded protein is CSARFVGYGAYEQYV. This chain connects TRBV20-1 to TRBJ2-7, with a weak D call TRBD2 (5 bases). The CDR3 totals 15 residues. Germline assignment: CDR1 DFQATT and CDR2 SNEGSKA (reference sequence). Trimming stripped 2 bases from V and 2 bases from J, with 16 bases between.

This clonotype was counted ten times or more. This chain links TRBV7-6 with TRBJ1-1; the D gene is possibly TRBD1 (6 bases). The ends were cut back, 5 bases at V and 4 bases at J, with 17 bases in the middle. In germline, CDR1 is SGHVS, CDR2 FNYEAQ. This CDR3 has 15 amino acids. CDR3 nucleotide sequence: TGTGCCAGCAGCCCGCGCAACAGGGTTGGCACTGAAGCTTTCTTT. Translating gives CASSPRNRVGTEAFF. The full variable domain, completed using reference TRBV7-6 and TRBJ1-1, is GAGVSQSPRYKVTKRGQDVALRCDPISGHVSLYWYRQALGQGPEFLTYFNYEAQQDKSGLPNDRFSAERPEGSISTLTIQRTEQRDSAMYRCASSPRNRVGTEAFFGQGTRLTVV.

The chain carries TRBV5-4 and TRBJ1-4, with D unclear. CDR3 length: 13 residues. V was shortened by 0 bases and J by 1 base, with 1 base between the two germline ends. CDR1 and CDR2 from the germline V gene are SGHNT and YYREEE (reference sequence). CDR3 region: CASSLETNEKLFF. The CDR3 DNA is TGTGCCAGCAGCTTGGAAACTAATGAAAAACTGTTTTTT.

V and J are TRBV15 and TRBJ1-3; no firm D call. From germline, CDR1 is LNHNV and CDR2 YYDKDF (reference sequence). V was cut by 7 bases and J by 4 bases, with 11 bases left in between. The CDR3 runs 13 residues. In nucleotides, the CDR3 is TGTGCCACCACCGGCGGACGAGGAAACACCATATATTTT. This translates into CATTGGRGNTIYF.

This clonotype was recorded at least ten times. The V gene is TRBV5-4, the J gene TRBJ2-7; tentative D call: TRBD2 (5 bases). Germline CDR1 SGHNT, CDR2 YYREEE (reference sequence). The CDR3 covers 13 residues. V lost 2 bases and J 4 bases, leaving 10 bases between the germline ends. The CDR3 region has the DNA TGTGCCAGCAGCTTTTCAGGAGGATACGAGCAGTACTTC. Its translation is CASSFSGGYEQYF. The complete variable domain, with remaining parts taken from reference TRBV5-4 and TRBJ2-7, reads ETGVTQSPTHLIKTRGQQVTLRCSSQSGHNTVSWYQQALGQGPQFIFQYYREEENGRGNFPPRFSGLQFPNYSSELNVNALELDDSALYLCASSFSGGYEQYFGPGTRLTVT.

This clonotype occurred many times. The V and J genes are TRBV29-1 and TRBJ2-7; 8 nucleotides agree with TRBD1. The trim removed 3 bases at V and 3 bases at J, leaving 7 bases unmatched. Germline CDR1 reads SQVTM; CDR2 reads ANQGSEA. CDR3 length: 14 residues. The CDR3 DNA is TGCAGCGTTGAGGAAGGACAGGGTTACTACGAGCAGTACTTC. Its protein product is CSVEEGQGYYEQYF.

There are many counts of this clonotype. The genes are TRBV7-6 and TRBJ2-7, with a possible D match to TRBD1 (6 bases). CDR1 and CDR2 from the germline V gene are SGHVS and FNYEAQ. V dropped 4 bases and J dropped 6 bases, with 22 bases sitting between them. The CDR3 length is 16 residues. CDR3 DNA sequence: TGTGCCAGCAGCTCGGAGTACAGGGTGCCTCCTAGCGAGCAGTACTTC. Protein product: CASSSEYRVPPSEQYF.

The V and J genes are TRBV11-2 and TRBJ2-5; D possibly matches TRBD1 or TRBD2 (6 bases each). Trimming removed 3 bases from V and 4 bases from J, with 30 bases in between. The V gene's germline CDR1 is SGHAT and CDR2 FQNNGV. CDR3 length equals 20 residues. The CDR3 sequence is CASSFGELQGRGIFRETQYF. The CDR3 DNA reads TGTGCCAGCAGCTTTGGCGAATTACAGGGCCGGGGGATCTTCAGAGAGACCCAGTACTTC.

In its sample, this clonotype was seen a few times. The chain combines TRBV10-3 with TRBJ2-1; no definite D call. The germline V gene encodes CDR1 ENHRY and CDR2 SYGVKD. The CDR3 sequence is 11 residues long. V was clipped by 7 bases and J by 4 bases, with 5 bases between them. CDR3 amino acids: CAIKEYNEQFF. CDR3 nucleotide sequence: TGTGCCATCAAGGAGTACAATGAGCAGTTCTTC.

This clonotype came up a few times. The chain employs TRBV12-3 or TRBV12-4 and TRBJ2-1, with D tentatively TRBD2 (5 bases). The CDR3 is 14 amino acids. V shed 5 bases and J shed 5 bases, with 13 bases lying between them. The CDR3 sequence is CASSPFGVHNEQFF. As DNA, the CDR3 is TGTGCCAGCAGTCCTTTCGGGGTACACAATGAGCAGTTCTTC.

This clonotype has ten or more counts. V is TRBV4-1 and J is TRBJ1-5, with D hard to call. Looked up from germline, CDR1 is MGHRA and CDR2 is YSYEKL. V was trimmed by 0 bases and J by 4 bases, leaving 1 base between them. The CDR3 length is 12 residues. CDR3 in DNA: TGCGCCAGCAGCCAAGAGAATCAGCCCCAGCATTTT. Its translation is CASSQENQPQHF.

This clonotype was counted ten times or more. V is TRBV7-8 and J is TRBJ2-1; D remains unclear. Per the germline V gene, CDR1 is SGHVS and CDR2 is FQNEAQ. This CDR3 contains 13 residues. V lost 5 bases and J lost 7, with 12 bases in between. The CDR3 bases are TGTGCCAGCAGCCCCAGGTCGAGGAATGAGCAGTTCTTC. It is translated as CASSPRSRNEQFF.

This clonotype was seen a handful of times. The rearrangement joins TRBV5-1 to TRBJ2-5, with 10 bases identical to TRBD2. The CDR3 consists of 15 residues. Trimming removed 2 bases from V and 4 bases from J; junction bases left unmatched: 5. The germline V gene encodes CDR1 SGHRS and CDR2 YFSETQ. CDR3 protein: CASSFQRGGGETQYF. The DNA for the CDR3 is TGCGCCAGCAGCTTCCAGCGGGGGGGCGGAGAGACCCAGTACTTC.

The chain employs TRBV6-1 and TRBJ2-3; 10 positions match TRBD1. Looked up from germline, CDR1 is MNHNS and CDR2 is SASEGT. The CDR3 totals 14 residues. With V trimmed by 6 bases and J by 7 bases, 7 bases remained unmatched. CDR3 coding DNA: TGTGCCAGCAGCGAGACAGGGGGCGCTTATACGCAGTATTTT. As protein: CASSETGGAYTQYF.

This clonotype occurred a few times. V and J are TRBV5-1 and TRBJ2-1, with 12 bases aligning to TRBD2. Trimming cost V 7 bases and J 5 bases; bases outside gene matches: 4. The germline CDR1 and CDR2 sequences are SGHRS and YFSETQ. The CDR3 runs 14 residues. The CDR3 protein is CASRSSGGDNEQFF. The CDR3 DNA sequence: TGCGCCAGCCGTTCTAGCGGGGGGGACAATGAGCAGTTCTTC.

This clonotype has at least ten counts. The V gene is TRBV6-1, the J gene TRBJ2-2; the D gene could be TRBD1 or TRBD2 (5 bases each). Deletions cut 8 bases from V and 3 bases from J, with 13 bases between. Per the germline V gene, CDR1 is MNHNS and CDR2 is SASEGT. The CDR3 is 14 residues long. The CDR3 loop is CASRGLIDTGELFF. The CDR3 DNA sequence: TGTGCCAGCCGGGGCCTGATCGACACCGGGGAGCTGTTTTTT.

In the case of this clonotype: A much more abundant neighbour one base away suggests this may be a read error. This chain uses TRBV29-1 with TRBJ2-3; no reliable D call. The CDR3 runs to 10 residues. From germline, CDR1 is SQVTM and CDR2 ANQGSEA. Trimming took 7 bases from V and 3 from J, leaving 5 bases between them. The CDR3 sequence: CSADTDTQYF. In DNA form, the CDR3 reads TGCAGCGCCGATACAGATACGCAGTATTTT.

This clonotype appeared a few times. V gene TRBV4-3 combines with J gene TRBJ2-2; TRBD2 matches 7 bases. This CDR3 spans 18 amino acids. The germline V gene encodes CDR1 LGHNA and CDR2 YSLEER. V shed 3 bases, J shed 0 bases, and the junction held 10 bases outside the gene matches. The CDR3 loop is CASSQYGWGGPNTGELFF. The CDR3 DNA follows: TGCGCCAGCAGCCAGTATGGGTGGGGGGGTCCGAACACCGGGGAGCTGTTTTTT.

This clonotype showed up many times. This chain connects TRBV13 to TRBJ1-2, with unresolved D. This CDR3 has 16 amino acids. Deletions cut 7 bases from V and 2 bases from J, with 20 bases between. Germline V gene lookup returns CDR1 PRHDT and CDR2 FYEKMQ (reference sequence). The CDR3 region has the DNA TGTGCCAGCAACCCCCACCGCACGGACGGAAACTATGGCTACACCTTC. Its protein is CASNPHRTDGNYGYTF.